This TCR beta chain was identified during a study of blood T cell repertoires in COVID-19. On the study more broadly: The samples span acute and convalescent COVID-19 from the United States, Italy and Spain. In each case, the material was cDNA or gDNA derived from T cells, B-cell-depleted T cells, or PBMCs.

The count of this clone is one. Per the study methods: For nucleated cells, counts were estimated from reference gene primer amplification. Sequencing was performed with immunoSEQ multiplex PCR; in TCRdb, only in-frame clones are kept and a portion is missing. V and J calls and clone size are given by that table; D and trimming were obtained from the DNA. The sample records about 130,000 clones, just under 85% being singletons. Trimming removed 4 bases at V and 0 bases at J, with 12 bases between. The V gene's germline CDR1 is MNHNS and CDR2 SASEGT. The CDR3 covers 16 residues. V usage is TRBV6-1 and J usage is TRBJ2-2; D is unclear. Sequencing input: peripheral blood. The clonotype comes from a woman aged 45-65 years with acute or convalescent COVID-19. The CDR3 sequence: CASSGRITANTGELFF. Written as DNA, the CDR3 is TGTGCCAGCAGTGGACGCATAACAGCGAACACCGGGGAGCTGTTTTTT.